This T cell receptor (beta chain) was observed in a study of blood T cell repertoires in COVID-19. Study as a whole: Samples representing acute and convalescent COVID-19 were sourced from the United States, Italy and Spain. T cells, B-cell-depleted T cells, or PBMCs provided the cDNA or gDNA that served as material.

This CDR3 is 15 amino acids long. Looked up from germline, CDR1 is MNHEY and CDR2 is SMNVEV (reference sequence). After removal of 8 bases from V and 5 bases from J, the junction contained 9 bases not matched to a gene. Methods used by the authors: Estimated nucleated cell counts came from reference gene primer amplification. Some clones are missing from TCRdb's copy, which holds only in-frame ones; the method was immunoSEQ multiplex PCR. V and J calls plus clone size are reproduced from that table; the DNA served to infer D and trimming. The table lists about 88,000 clones, roughly 89% of them singletons.

This TCR came from a woman aged 80 or over with active COVID-19. The sample taken for sequencing was peripheral blood. The rearrangement joins TRBV27 to TRBJ2-2; TRBD2 matches at 9 bases. CDR3 DNA: TGTGCCAGCCGTGTCCTAGCGGGGTTTACCGGGGAGCTGTTTTTT. Its translation is CASRVLAGFTGELFF.